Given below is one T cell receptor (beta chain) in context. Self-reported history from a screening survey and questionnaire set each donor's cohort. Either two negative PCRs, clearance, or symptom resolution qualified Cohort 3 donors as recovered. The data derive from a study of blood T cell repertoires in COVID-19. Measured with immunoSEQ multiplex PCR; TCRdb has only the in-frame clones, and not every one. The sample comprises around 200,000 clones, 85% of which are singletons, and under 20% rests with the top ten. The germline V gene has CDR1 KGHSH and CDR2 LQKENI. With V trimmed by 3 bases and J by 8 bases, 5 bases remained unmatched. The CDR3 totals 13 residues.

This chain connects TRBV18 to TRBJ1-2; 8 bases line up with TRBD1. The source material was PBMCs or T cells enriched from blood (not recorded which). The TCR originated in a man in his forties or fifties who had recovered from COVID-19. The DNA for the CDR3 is TGTGCCAGCTCACCGACAGGGGCCGGAGGCTACACCTTC. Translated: CASSPTGAGGYTF.